A selection of T cell receptor beta chains follows, all from one sample in a study of blood T cells in healthy people across ages. TCRdb independently ran MiXCR on the 5' RACE reads; one entry per CDR3 protein. The profile covers 1.5 million to 2 million distinct CDR3 sequences, with roughly 30% appearing a single time and 7.7% taken by the ten largest. The material sequenced was blood. The receptors here all came from a woman in her twenties or thirties in good health. The CDR3 runs from the conserved cysteine through the conserved F or W. The D gene is left open where the match is weak. Clone size is stated in some rows and not others, as once, few, many or a class when expanded.

13	many	NA	TRBV6-6	TRBJ2-7	CASSSSPGYEQYF	TGTGCCAGCTCCTCCTCCCCCGGCTACGAGCAGTACTTC
14	NA	TRBD1	TRBV27	TRBJ1-4	CASKGGQVGEKLFF	TGTGCCAGCAAGGGAGGACAGGTGGGAGAAAAACTGTTTTTT
15	NA	TRBD2	TRBV2	TRBJ2-1	CASSAGLAGENSEFF	TGTGCCAGCAGTGCGGGACTAGCGGGCGAAAATAGTGAGTTCTTC
16	few	NA	TRBV5-1	TRBJ1-6	CASSPRWGEDNSPLHF	TGCGCCAGCAGCCCGAGGTGGGGAGAGGATAATTCACCCCTCCACTTT
14	NA	NA	TRBV5-1	TRBJ2-5	CASSARTIGEAQYF	TGCGCCAGCAGCGCCAGGACAATTGGCGAGGCCCAGTACTTC
15	NA	NA	TRBV4-2	TRBJ2-3	CASSQEFGVADTQYF	TGTGCCAGCAGCCAAGAATTCGGGGTCGCCGATACGCAGTATTTT
13	few	NA	TRBV20-1	TRBJ2-7	CSAQWGAPYEQYF	TGCAGTGCTCAGTGGGGGGCCCCCTACGAGCAGTACTTC
15	many	NA	TRBV12-3/TRBV12-4	TRBJ2-6	CASNFPGQGANVLTF	TGTGCCAGCAATTTCCCAGGGCAAGGGGCCAACGTCCTGACTTTC
13	NA	NA	TRBV7-9	TRBJ2-3	CASSLDGPITQYF	TGTGCCAGCAGCTTGGACGGACCCATCACGCAGTATTTT
12	NA	NA	TRBV12-3/TRBV12-4	TRBJ1-4	CASSLGAEALFF	TGTGCCAGCAGTTTGGGGGCGGAGGCACTGTTTTTT
13	NA	NA	TRBV7-6	TRBJ1-5	CASGLVKNQPQHF	TGTGCCAGCGGCTTAGTCAAAAATCAGCCCCAGCATTTT
16	few	TRBD2	TRBV5-1	TRBJ2-5	CASSLLLAGIQETQYF	TGCGCCAGCAGCTTGCTACTAGCGGGAATACAAGAGACCCAGTACTTC
15	few	TRBD2	TRBV20-1	TRBJ2-1	CSARGTSGSQNEQFF	TGCAGTGCTAGAGGGACTAGCGGGAGTCAGAATGAGCAGTTCTTC
12	many	NA	TRBV5-5	TRBJ1-2	CASSLGMYGYTF	TGTGCCAGCAGCCTTGGGATGTATGGCTACACCTTC
13	many	NA	TRBV7-2	TRBJ1-2	CASSVNTGYGYTF	TGTGCCAGCAGCGTAAACACAGGCTATGGCTACACCTTC
15	few	NA	TRBV5-5	TRBJ2-7	CASSLYQEGYYEQYF	TGTGCCAGCAGCTTATATCAAGAGGGTTACTACGAGCAGTACTTC
14	NA	NA	TRBV12-3/TRBV12-4	TRBJ2-3	CASRARAGADTQYF	TGTGCCTCCCGGGCAAGGGCTGGGGCAGATACGCAGTATTTT
15	few	NA	TRBV28	TRBJ2-2	CASSLGHLNTGELFF	TGTGCCAGCAGTTTGGGACATTTAAACACCGGGGAGCTGTTTTTT
15	many	NA	TRBV5-1	TRBJ2-7	CASSTGASGYYEQYF	TGCGCCAGCAGCACAGGGGCTAGCGGGTACTACGAGCAGTACTTC
13	few	TRBD1	TRBV6-5	TRBJ1-2	CASSYTSGGGYTF	TGTGCCAGCAGTTACACCTCAGGGGGCGGCTACACCTTC
15	few	TRBD1	TRBV4-1	TRBJ1-2	CASSQAGTGGEGYTF	TGCGCCAGCAGCCAGGCCGGGACAGGGGGTGAAGGCTACACCTTC
14	NA	NA	TRBV10-3	TRBJ2-5	CAIRGAAYQEPQYF	TGTGCCATCAGGGGGGCGGCTTACCAAGAGCCCCAGTACTTC
15	few	NA	TRBV15	TRBJ2-3	CATNPNRASTDTQYF	TGTGCCACCAACCCCAACAGGGCAAGCACAGATACGCAGTATTTT
14	NA	TRBD1	TRBV7-3	TRBJ1-1	CASSLSGQGSEAFF	TGTGCCAGCAGCTTGTCGGGACAGGGCTCTGAAGCTTTCTTT
13	NA	NA	TRBV7-2	TRBJ1-2	CASSSGMGYGYTF	TGTGCCAGCAGCTCAGGGATGGGCTATGGCTACACCTTC
13	NA	NA	TRBV4-1	TRBJ1-5	CASSQGTRSPQHF	TGCGCCAGCAGCCAAGGGACAAGATCGCCCCAGCATTTT
11	many	NA	TRBV12-3/TRBV12-4	TRBJ1-1	CASTLNTEAFF	TGTGCCAGCACTTTGAACACTGAAGCTTTCTTT
15	NA	TRBD2	TRBV12-3/TRBV12-4	TRBJ2-3	CASRPQTSGADTQYF	TGTGCCAGCAGACCTCAGACTAGCGGGGCAGATACGCAGTATTTT
15	many	NA	TRBV5-1	TRBJ2-1	CASSPRGVSYNEQFF	TGCGCCAGCAGCCCGAGAGGAGTCTCCTACAATGAGCAGTTCTTC
14	few	TRBD2	TRBV5-1	TRBJ2-7	CASKSSGNSYEQYF	TGCGCCAGCAAGTCTAGCGGGAACTCCTACGAGCAGTACTTC
14	NA	NA	TRBV18	TRBJ1-5	CASSLGSTSQPQHF	TGTGCCAGCTCACTGGGGTCCACGAGTCAGCCCCAGCATTTT
11	few	NA	TRBV3-1	TRBJ2-4	CASSRSWEQYF	TGTGCCAGCAGCCGCTCATGGGAGCAGTACTTC
19	few	TRBD2	TRBV5-1	TRBJ2-2	CASSLALAGDSGDTGELFF	TGCGCCAGCAGCTTGGCCCTAGCGGGAGATTCTGGGGACACCGGGGAGCTGTTTTTT
13	few	TRBD2	TRBV7-8	TRBJ2-1	CASSSGGRVEQFF	TGTGCCAGCAGCTCGGGGGGGAGGGTTGAGCAGTTCTTC
14	many	NA	TRBV10-3	TRBJ2-7	CAISDTVNRYEQYF	TGTGCCATCAGTGATACCGTTAATCGCTACGAGCAGTACTTC
11	many	NA	TRBV12-3/TRBV12-4	TRBJ2-7	CASSPGFEQYF	TGTGCCAGCAGTCCCGGGTTCGAGCAGTACTTC
15	NA	TRBD2	TRBV6-2/TRBV6-3	TRBJ2-7	CASRIFRLAEYEQYF	TGTGCCAGCAGAATCTTCCGACTAGCCGAGTACGAGCAGTACTTC
14	many	NA	TRBV5-6	TRBJ2-7	CASSTLTGSYEQYF	TGTGCCAGCAGCACCCTGACAGGTTCCTACGAGCAGTACTTC
14	NA	TRBD2	TRBV2	TRBJ2-5	CASSGGSSQETQYF	TGTGCCAGTTCGGGGGGGTCTAGCCAAGAGACCCAGTACTTC
15	NA	NA	TRBV4-3	TRBJ1-2	CASSQARLDFYGYTF	TGCGCCAGCAGCCAAGCCCGCCTTGACTTCTATGGCTACACCTTC
14	few	NA	TRBV10-1	TRBJ2-1	CASSETGARNEQFF	TGCGCCAGCAGTGAGACGGGGGCGCGCAATGAGCAGTTCTTC
14	NA	TRBD2	TRBV27	TRBJ2-1	CASRGTSGTYEQFF	TGTGCCAGCAGGGGGACTAGCGGGACTTATGAGCAGTTCTTC
14	many	TRBD1	TRBV29-1	TRBJ2-7	CSVVRTGGSYEQYF	TGCAGCGTTGTCCGGACAGGGGGGTCCTACGAGCAGTACTTC